These T cell receptor beta chains were read from a single sample in a study of Graves' ophthalmopathy and Graves' hyperthyroidism. TCRdb recomputed calls from the multiplex PCR reads with MiXCR, one row per CDR3 protein. The sample has approximately 1.2 million distinct CDR3 sequences, approximately 35% seen once; the top ten hold approximately 12%. The sequencing sample was made of peripheral blood or thyroid tissue (not recorded which). All receptors come from an adult man with Graves' hyperthyroidism. Both conserved end residues are part of each CDR3. The order of the fields is CDR3 DNA, CDR3 protein, V gene, clone size, J gene, D gene. The D gene is left open where the match is weak. Clone size is shown for a subset of rows, as once, few, many or a class of expanded clone.

CDR3 DNA: TGTGCTAGCTGCCCCAGGGCGCGCGTGGAGACCCAGTACTTC; CDR3 protein: CASCPRARVETQYF; V gene: TRBV12-5; clone size: few; J gene: TRBJ2-5; D gene: .
CDR3 DNA: TGTGCCAGCACCAAGCAGTGGGGGAGCTCCTACGAGCAGTACTTC; CDR3 protein: CASTKQWGSSYEQYF; V gene: TRBV7-8; clone size: few; J gene: TRBJ2-7; D gene: .
CDR3 DNA: TGTGCCAGCAGCCGACCCGGGACACCGGATGGTGGCTACACCTTC; CDR3 protein: CASSRPGTPDGGYTF; V gene: TRBV7-9; clone size: many; J gene: TRBJ1-2; D gene: .
CDR3 DNA: TGTGCCAGCAGCTTAGACAGAAAAGAGGCCCAGTACTTC; CDR3 protein: CASSLDRKEAQYF; V gene: TRBV7-9; clone size: once; J gene: TRBJ2-5; D gene: .
CDR3 DNA: TGTGCCAGCAGTGGACGTACAGCCAATTCACCCCAGCATTTT; CDR3 protein: CASSGRTANSPQHF; V gene: TRBV2; clone size: .; J gene: TRBJ1-5; D gene: .
CDR3 DNA: TGCAGTGCTAACTCGGGGACCATGCCGCAGTACTTC; CDR3 protein: CSANSGTMPQYF; V gene: TRBV20-1; clone size: few; J gene: TRBJ2-7; D gene: .
CDR3 DNA: TGTGCCAGCAGCGCACAGGGTTTCTCTAATGAAAAACTGTTTTTT; CDR3 protein: CASSAQGFSNEKLFF; V gene: TRBV9; clone size: many; J gene: TRBJ1-4; D gene: .
CDR3 DNA: TGTGCCAGCAGCCTCAGGAGGGGGGTTCGCCAAGAGACCCAGTACTTC; CDR3 protein: CASSLRRGVRQETQYF; V gene: TRBV14; clone size: few; J gene: TRBJ2-5; D gene: .
CDR3 DNA: TGTGCCAGCAGCTCCCCAGGCCCCTCCTACGAGCAGTACTTC; CDR3 protein: CASSSPGPSYEQYF; V gene: TRBV7-8; clone size: many; J gene: TRBJ2-7; D gene: .
CDR3 DNA: TGCAGCGTTGGTGGGGGATTCGGCAATCAGCCCCAGCATTTT; CDR3 protein: CSVGGGFGNQPQHF; V gene: TRBV29-1; clone size: many; J gene: TRBJ1-5; D gene: .
CDR3 DNA: TGTGCCAGCAGTTTCGGACTAGCGGGCCACTCTGGGGCCAACGTCCTGACTTTC; CDR3 protein: CASSFGLAGHSGANVLTF; V gene: TRBV2; clone size: .; J gene: TRBJ2-6; D gene: TRBD2
CDR3 DNA: TGTGCCAGCAGTAGCCGGACATCTGGAAACACCATATATTTT; CDR3 protein: CASSSRTSGNTIYF; V gene: TRBV27; clone size: .; J gene: TRBJ1-3; D gene: .
CDR3 DNA: TGTGCCAGCAGTTACTCTGGGCAGGCCACTGAAGCTTTCTTT; CDR3 protein: CASSYSGQATEAFF; V gene: TRBV6-5; clone size: few; J gene: TRBJ1-1; D gene: .
CDR3 DNA: TGTGCCACCAGTGGGACAGGTTACAATCAGCCCCAGCATTTT; CDR3 protein: CATSGTGYNQPQHF; V gene: TRBV24-1; clone size: many; J gene: TRBJ1-5; D gene: TRBD1
CDR3 DNA: TGTGCCAGCAGCCACGGACCGGTGGGCTCGGGGGCCAACGTCCTGACTTTC; CDR3 protein: CASSHGPVGSGANVLTF; V gene: TRBV7-2; clone size: .; J gene: TRBJ2-6; D gene: .
CDR3 DNA: TGCAGCGGACAGACCTCCTACGAGCAGTACTTC; CDR3 protein: CSGQTSYEQYF; V gene: TRBV29-1; clone size: many; J gene: TRBJ2-7; D gene: .
CDR3 DNA: TGTGCTAGAGCGAGCTGGGAGACCCAGTACTTC; CDR3 protein: CARASWETQYF; V gene: TRBV24-1; clone size: .; J gene: TRBJ2-5; D gene: .
CDR3 DNA: TGTGCCATCAGGAGGGGTGGGGGTAACTATGGCTACACCTTC; CDR3 protein: CAIRRGGGNYGYTF; V gene: TRBV10-3; clone size: many; J gene: TRBJ1-2; D gene: .
CDR3 DNA: TGTGCCAGCAGCACGCCGGGACAGGGGGCTGGTTCACCCCTCCACTTT; CDR3 protein: CASSTPGQGAGSPLHF; V gene: TRBV7-8; clone size: .; J gene: TRBJ1-6; D gene: TRBD1
CDR3 DNA: TGCGCCAGCAGCTTGGTGACGGGGTTCGAGCAGTACTTC; CDR3 protein: CASSLVTGFEQYF; V gene: TRBV5-1; clone size: .; J gene: TRBJ2-7; D gene: .
CDR3 DNA: TGTGCCAGCGCAGGACAGGGAGCGCTTGGAGCTTTCTTT; CDR3 protein: CASAGQGALGAFF; V gene: TRBV19; clone size: many; J gene: TRBJ1-1; D gene: TRBD1
CDR3 DNA: TGTGCCAGCAGTTTCGGGGGCGCGGATTCACCCCTCCACTTT; CDR3 protein: CASSFGGADSPLHF; V gene: TRBV12-3/TRBV12-4; clone size: many; J gene: TRBJ1-6; D gene: .
CDR3 DNA: TGTGCCAGCAACATCCGGGACAGGGCTTTCGAGCAGTACTTC; CDR3 protein: CASNIRDRAFEQYF; V gene: TRBV28; clone size: .; J gene: TRBJ2-7; D gene: TRBD1
CDR3 DNA: TGCAGCGCACAGGGGACAGGCTACGAGCAGTACTTC; CDR3 protein: CSAQGTGYEQYF; V gene: TRBV29-1; clone size: .; J gene: TRBJ2-7; D gene: TRBD1
CDR3 DNA: TGCAGTGCGGCGGGACAGGGGAACACTGAAGCTTTCTTT; CDR3 protein: CSAAGQGNTEAFF; V gene: TRBV20-1; clone size: many; J gene: TRBJ1-1; D gene: TRBD1
CDR3 DNA: TGCGCCAGCAGCCAACTAAGAGGACAGGGCAACTATGGCTACACCTTC; CDR3 protein: CASSQLRGQGNYGYTF; V gene: TRBV4-1; clone size: .; J gene: TRBJ1-2; D gene: TRBD1
CDR3 DNA: TGTGCCATCAGTGAGAATCCGACTAGCGCAGAGACCCAGTACTTC; CDR3 protein: CAISENPTSAETQYF; V gene: TRBV10-3; clone size: .; J gene: TRBJ2-5; D gene: TRBD2
CDR3 DNA: TGTGCCAGCGAAGGGGGGGGACAGCAGAACACTGAAGCTTTCTTT; CDR3 protein: CASEGGGQQNTEAFF; V gene: TRBV2; clone size: many; J gene: TRBJ1-1; D gene: TRBD1
CDR3 DNA: TGTGCCAGCAGCTCCCGGGACAGGCGGTACTTC; CDR3 protein: CASSSRDRRYF; V gene: TRBV7-3; clone size: .; J gene: TRBJ2-7; D gene: TRBD1
CDR3 DNA: .; CDR3 protein: CASSRAGLTQLMKNCFF; V gene: TRBV11-2; clone size: .; J gene: TRBJ1-4; D gene: .
CDR3 DNA: TGTGCCAGCAGCGTAAATATGGCTGGGGCCAACGTCCTGACTTTC; CDR3 protein: CASSVNMAGANVLTF; V gene: TRBV9; clone size: many; J gene: TRBJ2-6; D gene: .